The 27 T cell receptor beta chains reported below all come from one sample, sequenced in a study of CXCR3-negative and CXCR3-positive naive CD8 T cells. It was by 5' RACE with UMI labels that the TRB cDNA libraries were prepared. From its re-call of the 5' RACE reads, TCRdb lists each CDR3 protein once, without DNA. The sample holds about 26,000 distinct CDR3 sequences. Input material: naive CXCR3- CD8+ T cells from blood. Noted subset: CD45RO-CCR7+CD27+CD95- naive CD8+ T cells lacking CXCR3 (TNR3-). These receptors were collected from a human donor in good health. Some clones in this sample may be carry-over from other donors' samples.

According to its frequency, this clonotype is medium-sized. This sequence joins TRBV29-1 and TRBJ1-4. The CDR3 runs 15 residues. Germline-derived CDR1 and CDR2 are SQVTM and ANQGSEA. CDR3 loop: CSVAGNTLTNEKLFF.

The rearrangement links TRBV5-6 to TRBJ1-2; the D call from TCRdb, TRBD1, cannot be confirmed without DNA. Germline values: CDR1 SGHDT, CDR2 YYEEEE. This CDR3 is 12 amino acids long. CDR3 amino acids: CASSLEWGIYTF.

CDR3 loop: CASRWGGLAGVSYNEQFF. The V call is TRBV19, the J call TRBJ2-1; TCRdb names TRBD2, which stays unverified in the absence of DNA. Per germline, CDR1 LNHDA and CDR2 SQIVND (reference sequence). The CDR3 has 18 residues.

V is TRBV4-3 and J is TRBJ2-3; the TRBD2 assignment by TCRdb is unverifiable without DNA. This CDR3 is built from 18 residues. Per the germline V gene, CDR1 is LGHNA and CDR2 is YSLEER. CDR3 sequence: CASSQDRLVGEGTDTQYF.

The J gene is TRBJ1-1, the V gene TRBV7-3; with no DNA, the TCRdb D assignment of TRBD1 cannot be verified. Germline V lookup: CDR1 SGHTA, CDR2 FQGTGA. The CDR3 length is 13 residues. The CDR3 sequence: CASSLGAQTEAFF.

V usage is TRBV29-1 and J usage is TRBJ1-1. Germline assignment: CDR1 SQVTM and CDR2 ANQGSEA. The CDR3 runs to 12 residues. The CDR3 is CSVGIENTEAFF.

The CDR3: CASSSLPRDRTNYGYTF. The chain uses TRBV11-2 and TRBJ1-2; TCRdb proposes TRBD1, but this gene call is untestable without DNA. This CDR3 is 17 amino acids long. Germline V CDR1 and CDR2: SGHAT, FQNNGV.

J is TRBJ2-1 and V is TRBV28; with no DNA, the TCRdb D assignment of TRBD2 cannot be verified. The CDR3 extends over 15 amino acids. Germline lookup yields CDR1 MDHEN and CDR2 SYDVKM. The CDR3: CASSFSGGANNEQFF.

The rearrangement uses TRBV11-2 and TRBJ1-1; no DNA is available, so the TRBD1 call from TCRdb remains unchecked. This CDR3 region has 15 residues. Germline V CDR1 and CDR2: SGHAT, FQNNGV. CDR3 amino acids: CASSLYLMGDTEAFF.

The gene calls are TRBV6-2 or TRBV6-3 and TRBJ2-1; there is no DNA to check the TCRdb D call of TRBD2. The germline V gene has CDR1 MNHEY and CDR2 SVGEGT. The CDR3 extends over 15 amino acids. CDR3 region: CASAISGGAYNEQFF.

CDR3 sequence reads: CASSPQIREQYF. The chain uses TRBV7-3 and TRBJ2-7. CDR3 length equals 12 residues. Germline CDR1 is SGHTA and CDR2 is FQGTGA.

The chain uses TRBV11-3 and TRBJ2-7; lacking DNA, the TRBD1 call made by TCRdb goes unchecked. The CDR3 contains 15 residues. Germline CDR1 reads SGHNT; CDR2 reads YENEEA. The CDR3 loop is CASSLVVGRGSEQYF.

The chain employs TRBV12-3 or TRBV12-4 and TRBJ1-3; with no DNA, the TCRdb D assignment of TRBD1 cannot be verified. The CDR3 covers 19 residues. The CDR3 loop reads CASSFLKGHREDSGNTIYF.

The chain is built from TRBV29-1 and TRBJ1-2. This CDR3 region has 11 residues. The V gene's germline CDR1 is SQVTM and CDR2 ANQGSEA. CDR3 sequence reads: CSVADYYGYTF.

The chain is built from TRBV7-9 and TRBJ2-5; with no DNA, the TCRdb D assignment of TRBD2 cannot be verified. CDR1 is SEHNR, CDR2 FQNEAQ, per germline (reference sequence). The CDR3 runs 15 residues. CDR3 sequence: CASSRPAGIQETQYF.

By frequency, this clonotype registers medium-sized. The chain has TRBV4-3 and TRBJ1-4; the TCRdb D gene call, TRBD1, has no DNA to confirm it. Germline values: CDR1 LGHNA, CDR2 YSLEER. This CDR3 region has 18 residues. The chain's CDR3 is CASSQDPGQGATNEKLFF.

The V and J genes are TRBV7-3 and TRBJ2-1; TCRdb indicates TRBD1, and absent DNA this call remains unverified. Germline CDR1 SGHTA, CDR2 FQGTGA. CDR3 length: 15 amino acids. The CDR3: CASSQERGPYNEQFF.

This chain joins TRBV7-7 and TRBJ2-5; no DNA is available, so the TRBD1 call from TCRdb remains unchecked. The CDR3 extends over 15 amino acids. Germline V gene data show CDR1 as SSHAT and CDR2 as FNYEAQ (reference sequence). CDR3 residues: CASSEGRGGEETQYF.

The CDR3 reads CASRRPTAMNTEAFF. This sequence joins TRBV6-5 and TRBJ1-1; TCRdb's D gene call, TRBD1, goes unchecked for lack of DNA. This CDR3 has 15 residues. Germline values: CDR1 MNHEY, CDR2 SVGAGI.

The CDR3 protein is CSVDIGMANEQYF. The chain links TRBV29-1 to TRBJ2-7. This CDR3 contains 13 residues. CDR1 and CDR2 from the germline V gene are SQVTM and ANQGSEA.

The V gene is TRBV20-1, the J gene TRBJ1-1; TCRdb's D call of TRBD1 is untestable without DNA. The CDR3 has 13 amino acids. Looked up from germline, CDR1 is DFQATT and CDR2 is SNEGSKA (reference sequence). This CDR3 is CSAAGGGDTEAFF.

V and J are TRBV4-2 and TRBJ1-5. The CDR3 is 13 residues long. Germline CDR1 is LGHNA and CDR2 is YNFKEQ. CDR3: CASSQELNQPQHF.

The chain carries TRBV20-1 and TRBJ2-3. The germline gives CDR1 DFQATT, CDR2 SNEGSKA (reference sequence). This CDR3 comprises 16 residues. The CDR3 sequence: CSAHITSGTYTDTQYF.

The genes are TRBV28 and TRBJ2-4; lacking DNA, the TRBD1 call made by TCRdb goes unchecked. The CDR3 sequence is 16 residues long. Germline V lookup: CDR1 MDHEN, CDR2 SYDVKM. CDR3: CASSFPGVRAKNIQYF. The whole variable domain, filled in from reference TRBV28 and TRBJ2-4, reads DVKVTQSSRYLVKRTGEKVFLECVQDMDHENMFWYRQDPGLGLRLIYFSYDVKMKEKGDIPEGYSVSREKKERFSLILESASTNQTSMYLCASSFPGVRAKNIQYFGAGTRLSVL.

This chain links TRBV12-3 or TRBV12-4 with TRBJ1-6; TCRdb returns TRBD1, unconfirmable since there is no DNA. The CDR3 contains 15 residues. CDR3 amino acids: CASRAGVAYNSPLHF.

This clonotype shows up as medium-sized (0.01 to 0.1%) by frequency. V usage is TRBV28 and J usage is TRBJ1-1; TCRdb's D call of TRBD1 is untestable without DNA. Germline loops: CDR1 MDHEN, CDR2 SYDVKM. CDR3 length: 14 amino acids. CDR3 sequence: CASSLTRERTEAFF.

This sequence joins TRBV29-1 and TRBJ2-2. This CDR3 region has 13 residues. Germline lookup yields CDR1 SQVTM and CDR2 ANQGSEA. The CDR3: CSVGQTNTGELFF.